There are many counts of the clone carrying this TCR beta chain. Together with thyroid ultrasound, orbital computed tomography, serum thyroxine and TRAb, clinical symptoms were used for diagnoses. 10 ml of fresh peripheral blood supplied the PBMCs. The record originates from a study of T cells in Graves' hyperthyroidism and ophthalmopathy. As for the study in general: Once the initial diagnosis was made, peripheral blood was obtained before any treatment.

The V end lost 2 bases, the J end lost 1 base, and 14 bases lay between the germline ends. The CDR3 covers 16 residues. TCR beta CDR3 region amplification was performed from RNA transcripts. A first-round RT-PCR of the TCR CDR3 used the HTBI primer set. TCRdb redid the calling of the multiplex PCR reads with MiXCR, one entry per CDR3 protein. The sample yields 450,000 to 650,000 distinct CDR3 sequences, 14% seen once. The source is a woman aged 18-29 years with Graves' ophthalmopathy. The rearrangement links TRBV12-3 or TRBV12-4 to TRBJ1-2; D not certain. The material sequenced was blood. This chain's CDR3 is CASSLIGQKLNYGYTF. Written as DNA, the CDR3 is TGTGCCAGCAGTTTAATTGGGCAGAAGCTTAACTATGGCTACACCTTC.